This record covers a single TCR beta chain. This clone has only a few counts. No cognate antigen has been identified for it. No quality values exist for individual bases; no much larger clone is one base distant. The record originates from a study of pediatric ulcerative colitis (dated by TCRdb to the late 2010s). With respect to the entire study: From roughly 9 newly diagnosed, treatment-naive pediatric ulcerative colitis patients and a few non-IBD control children, paired blood and rectal samples were collected.

The CDR3 spans 14 residues, from the cysteine through the phenylalanine. Only the CDR3 DNA stays, 42 bases, in frame from base 1. For CDR1 and CDR2, the germline V gene lists SNHLY and FYNNEI. The junction carries 8 bases between V and J, which are trimmed by 4 bases and 2 bases respectively. The study at large found these results: Because repertoires came from total lymphocyte DNA, patterns in rare subsets such as regulatory T cells may not be reflected. A couple of patients' blood samples yielded substantially fewer templates for technical reasons and were excluded from blood-rectal overlap analysis. Only four individuals were included in the healthy control group, which was small. Autologous blood-rectal clonal overlap was significantly higher in ulcerative colitis patients than in controls, suggesting increased T cell trafficking to inflamed tissue. Controls, mild-moderate and acute severe colitis patients were separated by rectal repertoire features, and reduced rectal diversity due to clonal expansions was observed in acute severe colitis. Two rectal CDR3 clonotypes were present in all ulcerative colitis patients and in none of the controls.

Using the immunoSEQ TRB Survey service, rearranged CDR3 beta regions were amplified from genomic DNA with multiplex V and J primers. To keep sequencing depth the same across samples, survey-level depth of up to 500,000 reads per sample was applied. The libraries were purified, combined into pools and sequenced with Illumina technology. The authors processed their data as follows. Productive clonality, sample overlap, pairwise scatters, CDR3 beta length, V/D/J gene usage and productiveness were all assessed with the immunoSEQ online tools. Calculated diversity was the number of unique rearrangements divided by total templates times 100; Shannon and Simpson indices were also computed. For principal component analysis, Z-score normalized data were analyzed with the R prcomp function and the ggbiplot package. Blood-rectal clonal overlap within each subject was quantified with Morisita's index. TCRdb carries this immuneACCESS record with in-frame sequences only. Its versions omit some clonotypes, under half of them owing to an unresolved V gene in the studies checked, with the rest unexplained. V and J calls and clone size come straight from that table; D and trimming were deduced from the DNA. Across this sample there are roughly 60,000 clones, with about nine tenths seen only once. Around 1.5% of the sample lies in the top ten.

The control children had a colonoscopy because IBD was suspected, but their endoscopy was normal both macroscopically and histologically, and none were diagnosed with IBD within the following year. Blood was sampled at the time of the colonoscopy. The Wizard kit (Promega) was used to extract genomic DNA from blood and intestinal samples. The sequencing input was blood. The sequence is built from TRBV2 and TRBJ2-2; confidence is insufficient to name the D gene. This receptor was identified in a boy between 10 and 17 years old who was a control in a study of pediatric ulcerative colitis. The CDR3: CASSAGRNTGELFF. The DNA sequence is TGTGCCAGCAGTGCTGGCAGAAACACCGGGGAGCTGTTTTTT.